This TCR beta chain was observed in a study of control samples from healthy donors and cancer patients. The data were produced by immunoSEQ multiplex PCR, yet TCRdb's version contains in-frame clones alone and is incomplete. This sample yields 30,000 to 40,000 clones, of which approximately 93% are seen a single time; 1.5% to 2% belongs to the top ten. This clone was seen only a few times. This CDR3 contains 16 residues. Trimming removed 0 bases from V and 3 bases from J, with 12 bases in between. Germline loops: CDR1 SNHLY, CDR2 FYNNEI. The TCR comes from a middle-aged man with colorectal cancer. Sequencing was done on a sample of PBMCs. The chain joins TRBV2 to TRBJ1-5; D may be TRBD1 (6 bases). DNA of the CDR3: TGTGCCAGCAGTGAAGCAAGGGGGGCGAACAATCAGCCCCAGCATTTT. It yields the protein CASSEARGANNQPQHF.